The next 15 T cell receptor beta chains were all read from a single sample in a study of fetal regulatory T cell absence and autoimmunity. Using immunoSEQ multiplex PCR, the repertoire was profiled, and TCRdb retains in-frame clones only, with some absent. The sample includes about 43,000 clones, roughly 80% of them seen just once. Sequencing was done on a sample of cord blood. Source of these receptors: a newborn boy with IPEX syndrome.

Only one count was recorded for this clone. The rearrangement links TRBV7-9 to TRBJ1-3, with unresolved D. CDR3 length: 12 residues. Trimming took 5 bases from V and 4 from J, leaving 6 bases between them. Germline CDR1 reads SEHNR; CDR2 reads FQNEAQ (reference sequence). CDR3 protein: CASSQIGNTIYF. The CDR3 DNA is TGTGCCAGCAGCCAGATAGGAAACACCATATATTTT.

The V gene is TRBV5-6, the J gene TRBJ2-5; 7 nucleotides agree with TRBD2. Trimming at V came to 4 bases and at J to 6 bases, leaving 15 bases not matched to a gene. CDR1 is SGHDT and CDR2 is YYEEEE in the germline V gene. The length of the CDR3 is 16 residues. CDR3 nucleotides: TGTGCCAGCAGCCGGGCCGGCGGCGGGAGAGGAAAGACCCAGTACTTC. It codes for CASSRAGGGRGKTQYF. Full variable domain (remainder filled in from reference TRBV5-6 and TRBJ2-5): DAGVTQSPTHLIKTRGQQVTLRCSPKSGHDTVSWYQQALGQGPQFIFQYYEEEERQRGNFPDRFSGHQFPNYSSELNVNALLLGDSALYLCASSRAGGGRGKTQYFGPGTRLLVL.

CDR3 nucleotide sequence: TGCGCCAGCAGCTGGACTAGCGGGAGCTCCTACGAGCAGTACTTC. As protein: CASSWTSGSSYEQYF. The chain is built from TRBV5-1 and TRBJ2-7, with 13 bases lining up with TRBD2. CDR1 SGHRS and CDR2 YFSETQ come from the germline V gene. The CDR3 is 15 residues long. J was trimmed by 0 bases and V by 3 bases; bases with no gene match: 0. The full variable domain, completed using reference TRBV5-1 and TRBJ2-7, is KAGVTQTPRYLIKTRGQQVTLSCSPISGHRSVSWYQQTPGQGLQFLFEYFSETQRNKGNFPGRFSGRQFSNSRSEMNVSTLELGDSALYLCASSWTSGSSYEQYFGPGTRLTVT.

The chain couples TRBV12-2 to TRBJ2-1. TRBV12-2 is noted as a pseudogene. The CDR3 consists of 16 residues. The CDR3 here is CASRLGPLWNEHEQFF. DNA for the CDR3: TGTGCAAGTCGCTTAGGCCCTTTATGGAATGAACATGAGCAGTTCTTC.

V and J are TRBV5-1 and TRBJ2-3; tentatively, D is TRBD1 (6 bases). The CDR3 runs to 15 residues. Germline V CDR1 and CDR2: SGHRS, YFSETQ. The V end lost 0 bases, the J end lost 5 bases, and 13 bases lay between the germline ends. DNA of the CDR3: TGCGCCAGCAGCTTGGTTGCCAGGGGTAGAGATACGCAGTATTTT. Protein sequence: CASSLVARGRDTQYF.

This rearrangement joins TRBV4-1 to TRBJ1-3; TRBD1 is a possible D gene (6 bases). CDR1 and CDR2 from the germline V gene are MGHRA and YSYEKL. The V end lost 1 base, the J end lost 2 bases, and 18 bases lay between the germline ends. This CDR3 has 18 residues. CDR3 region: CASSQAFRTVAAGNTIYF. The CDR3, as DNA: TGCGCCAGCAGCCAAGCCTTTCGGACAGTGGCGGCTGGAAACACCATATATTTT.

This chain's CDR3 is CASSGREPSGNTIYF. The DNA for the CDR3 is TGTGCCAGCAGCGGTCGGGAACCCTCTGGAAACACCATATATTTT. The gene calls are TRBV9 and TRBJ1-3, with unresolved D. CDR1 is SGDLS, CDR2 YYNGEE, per germline. The CDR3 has 15 amino acids. Trimming cost V 3 bases and J 0 bases, with 10 bases left between them.

The chain is built from TRBV30 and TRBJ1-2; no reliable D call. Trimming pared 3 bases from V and 5 bases from J, leaving 10 bases between. CDR3 size: 12 residues. CDR1 and CDR2 from the germline V gene are GTSNPN and SVGIG (reference sequence). This CDR3 is CAWREGFYGYTF. The CDR3 region has the DNA TGTGCCTGGAGGGAGGGTTTTTATGGCTACACCTTC. The entire variable domain, with the rest obtained from reference TRBV30 and TRBJ1-2, is as follows: SQTIHQWPATLVQPVGSPLSLECTVEGTSNPNLYWYRQAAGRGLQLLFYSVGIGQISSEVPQNLSASRPQDRQFILSSKKLLLSDSGFYLCAWREGFYGYTFGSGTRLTVV.

The chain couples TRBV6-1 to TRBJ1-1; D is uncertain. The CDR3 runs 11 residues. Trimming took off 6 bases at V and 8 bases at J, with 10 bases between the two ends. Germline lookup yields CDR1 MNHNS and CDR2 SASEGT. CDR3 bases: TGTGCCAGCAGCCGAGTCGCCGAAGCTTTCTTT. Protein product: CASSRVAEAFF.

V usage is TRBV7-9 and J usage is TRBJ1-2, with unresolved D. V dropped 1 base and J dropped 4 bases, with 7 bases sitting between them. CDR3 length: 13 residues. Germline CDR1 reads SEHNR; CDR2 reads FQNEAQ (reference sequence). CDR3 in amino acids: CASSLGPGYGYTF. The DNA of the CDR3 is TGTGCCAGCAGCTTAGGGCCGGGCTATGGCTACACCTTC.

The rearrangement joins TRBV5-4 to TRBJ2-5; D could derive from TRBD1 or TRBD2 (5 bases each). This CDR3 is built from 20 residues. The germline V gene encodes CDR1 SGHNT and CDR2 YYREEE (reference sequence). The germline V and J ends were trimmed by 4 bases and 2 bases, with 30 bases remaining between them. DNA of the CDR3: TGTGCCAGCAGCCCGGGACGGAGTCTTAAGGGCGGAAGAGCACAAGAGACCCAGTACTTC. This sequence encodes CASSPGRSLKGGRAQETQYF.

This chain connects TRBV6-5 to TRBJ1-2; the D is unclear. The germline V gene has CDR1 MNHEY and CDR2 SVGAGI. V was clipped by 6 bases and J by 4 bases, with 12 bases between them. The CDR3 consists of 13 residues. For the CDR3, the DNA is TGTGCCAGCAGCCAGGAGGGCGTCTATGGCTACACCTTC. This gives the protein CASSQEGVYGYTF.

This chain links TRBV5-1 with TRBJ1-6, with D hard to call. Trimming left V 0 bases short and J 2 bases short, with 15 bases between. The germline V gene encodes CDR1 SGHRS and CDR2 YFSETQ. The CDR3 runs 18 residues. CDR3 coding DNA: TGCGCCAGCAGCTTGGGCGGACGGCTGTCAACCTATAATTCACCCCTCCACTTT. Protein product: CASSLGGRLSTYNSPLHF.

The chain is built from TRBV6-4 and TRBJ2-3; D is tentatively TRBD1 or TRBD2 (7 bases each). The V gene's germline CDR1 is MRHNA and CDR2 SNTAGT. CDR3 length equals 16 residues. The V gene lost 3 bases and the J gene lost 1 base, with 14 bases spanning the gap. CDR3 sequence reads: CASSEGRGGRTDTQYF. CDR3 DNA sequence: TGTGCCAGCAGTGAAGGCAGGGGGGGCCGCACAGATACGCAGTATTTT.

This CDR3 reads CASSYLANYGYTF. The CDR3 DNA sequence: TGTGCCAGCAGTTATCTGGCTAACTATGGCTACACCTTC. The gene calls are TRBV6-1 and TRBJ1-2; D ambiguous. CDR3 size: 13 residues. Trimming stripped 5 bases from V and 0 bases from J, with 7 bases between. The germline gives CDR1 MNHNS, CDR2 SASEGT.